These T cell receptor beta chains were read from a single sample in a study of a mutant IDH1 vaccine in newly diagnosed glioma. No antigen has been identified for these receptors. Sequenced by immunoSEQ multiplex PCR; TCRdb stores in-frame clones only, minus some. The sample contains approximately 34,000 clones, roughly 90% of which appear only once. The sample in question was PBMCs, obtained from a glioma patient whose treatment included an IDH1 peptide vaccine. These TCRs come from a man aged 35-49 years with glioma. The CDR3 runs from the conserved cysteine through the conserved F or W. Each record gives: clone size, V gene, J gene, D gene, CDR3 DNA, CDR3 protein. A D gene is named only where the DNA matches it firmly. The size entry is marked missing in some rows and otherwise reads once, few, many or a size class.

clone size: -
V gene: TRBV20-1
J gene: TRBJ1-1
D gene: -
CDR3 DNA: TGCAGTGCTTTGGGCGGACAGTTAACTTTCTTT
CDR3 protein: CSALGGQLTFF

clone size: -
V gene: TRBV15
J gene: TRBJ2-5
D gene: -
CDR3 DNA: TGTGCCACCAGCATAGGCAGTGGGCAAGAGACCCAGTACTTC
CDR3 protein: CATSIGSGQETQYF

clone size: -
V gene: TRBV5-4
J gene: TRBJ1-4
D gene: -
CDR3 DNA: TGTGCCAGCAGCTTAGGACTGGAGAATGAAAAACTGTTTTTT
CDR3 protein: CASSLGLENEKLFF

clone size: -
V gene: TRBV5-1
J gene: TRBJ2-5
D gene: TRBD1
CDR3 DNA: TGCGCCAGCAGCTTGGCCGACAGGGGGCGATGGGAGACCCAGTACTTC
CDR3 protein: CASSLADRGRWETQYF

clone size: -
V gene: TRBV6-4
J gene: TRBJ1-6
D gene: -
CDR3 DNA: TGTGCCAGCAGTACTAATAGGCACTTACACTTT
CDR3 protein: CASSTNRHLHF

clone size: -
V gene: TRBV18
J gene: TRBJ1-3
D gene: -
CDR3 DNA: TGTGCCAGCTCACCAGGCTCAGGAATCACCTCTGGAAACACCATATATTTT
CDR3 protein: CASSPGSGITSGNTIYF

clone size: -
V gene: TRBV7-9
J gene: TRBJ2-5
D gene: -
CDR3 DNA: TGTGCCAGCAGCTCTAGTAGGGGAGAGGGCCGGGAGACCCAGTACTTC
CDR3 protein: CASSSSRGEGRETQYF

clone size: -
V gene: TRBV5-4
J gene: TRBJ2-3
D gene: TRBD2
CDR3 DNA: TGTGCCAGCAGCTTGGGACTAGCGCGCACAGATACGCAGTATTTT
CDR3 protein: CASSLGLARTDTQYF

clone size: -
V gene: TRBV28
J gene: TRBJ1-5
D gene: TRBD1
CDR3 DNA: TGTGCCAGCAGTCGCCCGACAGGGGCCAAGGGAAGCAATCAGCCCCAGCATTTT
CDR3 protein: CASSRPTGAKGSNQPQHF

clone size: few
V gene: TRBV5-4
J gene: TRBJ1-1
D gene: -
CDR3 DNA: TGTGCCAGCAGCCGGGAGGGACACGAGAACACTGAAGCTTTCTTT
CDR3 protein: CASSREGHENTEAFF

clone size: -
V gene: TRBV7-2
J gene: TRBJ1-1
D gene: -
CDR3 DNA: TGTGCCAGCAGCTTAGGTAGGGGCTTTGAGACTGAAGCTTTCTTT
CDR3 protein: CASSLGRGFETEAFF

clone size: -
V gene: TRBV5-1
J gene: TRBJ1-3
D gene: TRBD1
CDR3 DNA: TGCGCCAGCAGCTTGGACAGGGGGCCAGGAAACACCATATATTTT
CDR3 protein: CASSLDRGPGNTIYF

clone size: -
V gene: TRBV19
J gene: TRBJ2-5
D gene: TRBD2
CDR3 DNA: TGTGCCAGTAGTCAAAGGACTAGCGGGGGCCGGGAGACCCAGTACTTC
CDR3 protein: CASSQRTSGGRETQYF

clone size: once
V gene: TRBV6-1
J gene: TRBJ1-1
D gene: TRBD1
CDR3 DNA: TGTGCCAGCAGTGGACGGACAGGGGGCTCAAGTGGATTCACTGAAGCTTTCTTT
CDR3 protein: CASSGRTGGSSGFTEAFF

clone size: -
V gene: TRBV28
J gene: TRBJ1-2
D gene: -
CDR3 DNA: TGTGCCAGCAGGGCCGGACAGCTAGTAGATGGCTACACCTTC
CDR3 protein: CASRAGQLVDGYTF

clone size: -
V gene: TRBV10-3
J gene: TRBJ2-5
D gene: -
CDR3 DNA: TGTGCCATCAGTGAGGGCTGGGGGGGCCCCTTTGGAGAGACCCAGTACTTC
CDR3 protein: CAISEGWGGPFGETQYF

clone size: -
V gene: TRBV5-1
J gene: TRBJ2-7
D gene: TRBD2
CDR3 DNA: TGCGCCAGCAGCTTGGAAGGGACTAGCGGTGCCTACGAGCAGTACTTC
CDR3 protein: CASSLEGTSGAYEQYF

clone size: -
V gene: TRBV19
J gene: TRBJ2-3
D gene: TRBD2
CDR3 DNA: TGTGCCAGTAGTACGGCTAGCGGGGAAGATACGCAGTATTTT
CDR3 protein: CASSTASGEDTQYF

clone size: -
V gene: TRBV25-1
J gene: TRBJ1-5
D gene: TRBD1
CDR3 DNA: TGTGCCAGCAGTGGTCGACAGGGCGGCAATCAGCCCCAGCATTTT
CDR3 protein: CASSGRQGGNQPQHF

clone size: -
V gene: TRBV7-9
J gene: TRBJ1-4
D gene: -
CDR3 DNA: TGTGCCAGCAGCCCAGGACAGACTAATGAAAAACTGTTTTTT
CDR3 protein: CASSPGQTNEKLFF

clone size: -
V gene: TRBV5-1
J gene: TRBJ2-2
D gene: -
CDR3 DNA: TGCGCCAGCAGTACGCAGGGCGGGACCGGGGAGCTGTTTTTT
CDR3 protein: CASSTQGGTGELFF

clone size: -
V gene: TRBV19
J gene: TRBJ1-1
D gene: -
CDR3 DNA: TGTGCCAGTAAGATCACGGGAGTGGGTACTGAAGCTTTCTTT
CDR3 protein: CASKITGVGTEAFF

clone size: once
V gene: TRBV29-1
J gene: TRBJ2-2
D gene: -
CDR3 DNA: TGCAGCGTCCTCCCGACAAACACCGGGGAGCTGTTTTTT
CDR3 protein: CSVLPTNTGELFF

clone size: -
V gene: TRBV27
J gene: TRBJ1-1
D gene: -
CDR3 DNA: TGTGCCAGCAAACCAGTCGGGCAGTCCTCCAACACTTTCTTT
CDR3 protein: CASKPVGQSSNTFF

clone size: -
V gene: TRBV28
J gene: TRBJ1-1
D gene: -
CDR3 DNA: TGTGCCTCCTTTGAGGGAGACACTGAAGCTTTCTTT
CDR3 protein: CASFEGDTEAFF